This T cell receptor (beta chain) was documented in a study of a mutant IDH1 vaccine in newly diagnosed glioma. Study-wide context: Commencement of vaccination occurred 4-6 weeks following radiotherapy alone, or concurrently with temozolomide cycles.

The assay was immunoSEQ multiplex PCR, and TCRdb's table has in-frame clones only and misses some. In the table there are around 78,000 clones, roughly 90% of which are singletons. A note on this clone: The antigen is undetermined.

The CDR3 totals 14 residues. The V gene's germline CDR1 is GTSNPN and CDR2 SVGIG (reference sequence). Trimming took off 1 base at V and 8 bases at J, with 17 bases between the two ends. Time point of the sample: week 5, during vaccination. Every vaccine dose comprised 300 ug of mutant IDH1 20-mer peptide plus topical imiquimod. The clonotype was recovered from a woman between 50 and 59 years old with glioma. The sequenced sample was PBMCs, obtained from a glioma patient whose treatment included an IDH1 peptide vaccine. The V gene is TRBV30, the J gene TRBJ1-2; no definite D call. The CDR3 bases are TGTGCCTGGAGTGGACCGGGTCAGACGGAAGGCTACACCTTC. This translates into CAWSGPGQTEGYTF.